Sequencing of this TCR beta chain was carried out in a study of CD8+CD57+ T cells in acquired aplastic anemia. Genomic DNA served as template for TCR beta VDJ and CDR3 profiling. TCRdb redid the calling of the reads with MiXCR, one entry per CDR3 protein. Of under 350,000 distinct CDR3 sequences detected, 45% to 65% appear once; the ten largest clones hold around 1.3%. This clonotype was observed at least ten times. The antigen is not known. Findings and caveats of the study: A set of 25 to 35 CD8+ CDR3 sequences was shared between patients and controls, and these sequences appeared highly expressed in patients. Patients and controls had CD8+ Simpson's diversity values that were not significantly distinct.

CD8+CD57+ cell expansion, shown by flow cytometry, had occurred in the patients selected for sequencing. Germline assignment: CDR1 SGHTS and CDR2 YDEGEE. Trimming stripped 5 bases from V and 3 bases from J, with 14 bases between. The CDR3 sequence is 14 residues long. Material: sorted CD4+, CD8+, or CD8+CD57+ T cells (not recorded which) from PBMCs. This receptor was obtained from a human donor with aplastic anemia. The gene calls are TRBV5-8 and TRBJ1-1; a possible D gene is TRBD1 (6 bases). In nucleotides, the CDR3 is TGTGCCAGCAGACTCCGGGGGGCGCACACTGAAGCTTTCTTT. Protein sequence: CASRLRGAHTEAFF.